This T cell receptor (beta chain) was found in a study of blood T cell repertoires in COVID-19. On the study more broadly: The cDNA or gDNA used as material had been derived from T cells, B-cell-depleted T cells, or PBMCs.

Trimming pared 4 bases from V and 4 bases from J, leaving 17 bases between. Germline V lookup: CDR1 LGHDT, CDR2 YNNKEL (reference sequence). CDR3 length: 16 amino acids. Only in-frame clones appear in the TCRdb table, and some are missing; sequencing was by immunoSEQ multiplex PCR. Of 200,000 to 250,000 clones in the sample, roughly 80% were seen once. The sequenced material came from peripheral blood. This sequence was found in a woman under 30 with acute or convalescent COVID-19. The gene calls are TRBV3-1 (or the pseudogene TRBV3-2) and TRBJ2-1, with D possibly matching TRBD2 (5 bases). The CDR3 DNA sequence: TGTGCCAGCAGCCCCTGGGGAGCTGGCTCTTACAATGAGCAGTTCTTC. Protein: CASSPWGAGSYNEQFF.